This is a list of T cell receptor beta chains from one sample in a study of CD8 T cells in ankylosing spondylitis. TCRdb redid the calling of the 5' RACE reads with MiXCR, one entry per CDR3 protein. The sample contains more than 150,000 distinct CDR3 sequences, around a sixth of which appear only once. The sequencing sample was made of blood, either unsorted or a sorted T cell fraction (not recorded which). The receptors derive from a male donor aged 10-30 years with ankylosing spondylitis or in good health (not recorded which). Each CDR3 is given with its conserved first and last residue. The order of the fields is J gene, D gene, clone size, V gene, CDR3 protein, CDR3 DNA. D genes are given only for firm matches. The size field is filled for only some rows; it gives once, few, many or a size class.

j_gene: TRBJ1-1; d_gene: TRBD1; abundance: few; v_gene: TRBV7-6; CDR3aa: CASSLAQGQATEAFF; CDR3nt: TGTGCCAGCAGCTTAGCGCAGGGACAGGCCACTGAAGCTTTCTTT
j_gene: TRBJ1-1; d_gene: .; abundance: many; v_gene: TRBV15; CDR3aa: CATSRDWGWGTEAFF; CDR3nt: TGTGCCACCAGCAGAGATTGGGGGTGGGGTACTGAAGCTTTCTTT
j_gene: TRBJ1-4; d_gene: TRBD1; abundance: many; v_gene: TRBV7-9; CDR3aa: CASSFSGTVDGEKLFF; CDR3nt: TGTGCCAGCAGCTTTTCGGGGACAGTAGATGGTGAAAAACTGTTTTTT
j_gene: TRBJ2-3; d_gene: .; abundance: few; v_gene: TRBV11-2; CDR3aa: CASSSLGRIDTQYF; CDR3nt: TGTGCCAGCAGCTCCCTCGGGAGAATAGATACGCAGTATTTT
j_gene: TRBJ2-1; d_gene: .; abundance: many; v_gene: TRBV5-1; CDR3aa: CASSSPPGADEQFF; CDR3nt: TGCGCCAGCAGCTCACCCCCGGGGGCGGATGAGCAGTTCTTC
j_gene: TRBJ2-7; d_gene: .; abundance: many; v_gene: TRBV7-9; CDR3aa: CASSLAHAEQYF; CDR3nt: TGTGCCAGCAGCTTGGCCCACGCCGAGCAGTACTTC
j_gene: TRBJ2-3; d_gene: .; abundance: many; v_gene: TRBV12-3/TRBV12-4; CDR3aa: CASEWVSTDTQYF; CDR3nt: TGTGCCAGCGAGTGGGTTAGCACAGATACGCAGTATTTT
j_gene: TRBJ2-7; d_gene: .; abundance: many; v_gene: TRBV5-1; CDR3aa: CASSFLRGEQYF; CDR3nt: TGCGCCAGCAGCTTTTTAAGGGGCGAGCAGTACTTC
j_gene: TRBJ1-4; d_gene: TRBD1; abundance: many; v_gene: TRBV4-2; CDR3aa: CASSQGHNRDRETNEKLFF; CDR3nt: TGTGCCAGCAGCCAAGGACACAACCGGGACAGGGAGACTAATGAAAAACTGTTTTTT
j_gene: TRBJ2-1; d_gene: .; abundance: many; v_gene: TRBV20-1; CDR3aa: CSASFQGSSNEQFF; CDR3nt: TGCAGTGCTAGTTTTCAGGGATCAAGCAATGAGCAGTTCTTC
j_gene: TRBJ2-5; d_gene: .; abundance: .; v_gene: TRBV29-1; CDR3aa: CSVEGSAGYQETQYF; CDR3nt: TGCAGCGTTGAAGGGTCCGCCGGGTACCAAGAGACCCAGTACTTC
j_gene: TRBJ2-5; d_gene: .; abundance: many; v_gene: TRBV18; CDR3aa: CASSQNNHRQETQYF; CDR3nt: TGTGCCAGCTCACAGAATAACCACAGACAAGAGACCCAGTACTTC
j_gene: TRBJ2-1; d_gene: TRBD1; abundance: many; v_gene: TRBV5-6; CDR3aa: CASSFSGTGRNEQFF; CDR3nt: TGTGCCAGCAGCTTTTCCGGGACAGGGAGGAATGAGCAGTTCTTC
j_gene: TRBJ2-1; d_gene: .; abundance: many; v_gene: TRBV10-3; CDR3aa: CAISESGRSSYNEQFF; CDR3nt: TGTGCCATCAGTGAGTCGGGGAGGAGCTCCTACAATGAGCAGTTCTTC
j_gene: TRBJ2-1; d_gene: TRBD2; abundance: many; v_gene: TRBV7-2; CDR3aa: CASSSGLAADEQFF; CDR3nt: TGTGCCAGCAGCTCGGGACTAGCGGCGGACGAGCAGTTCTTC
j_gene: TRBJ2-1; d_gene: TRBD2; abundance: many; v_gene: TRBV4-3; CDR3aa: CASSRTGTNNEQFF; CDR3nt: TGCGCCAGCAGCCGGACCGGGACTAACAATGAGCAGTTCTTC
j_gene: TRBJ1-1; d_gene: TRBD1; abundance: many; v_gene: TRBV12-3/TRBV12-4; CDR3aa: CASSLLPWTGGYTEAFF; CDR3nt: TGTGCCAGCAGTTTACTCCCCTGGACAGGGGGCTACACTGAAGCTTTCTTT
j_gene: TRBJ2-1; d_gene: TRBD1; abundance: .; v_gene: TRBV2; CDR3aa: CASSENRGRLNEQFF; CDR3nt: TGTGCCAGCAGTGAGAACAGGGGGCGCCTCAATGAGCAGTTCTTC
j_gene: TRBJ1-4; d_gene: .; abundance: few; v_gene: TRBV19; CDR3aa: CASSTDATNEKLFF; CDR3nt: TGTGCCAGTAGTACGGATGCAACTAATGAAAAACTGTTTTTT
j_gene: TRBJ2-3; d_gene: TRBD2; abundance: many; v_gene: TRBV7-2; CDR3aa: CASSLALGRGTDTQYF; CDR3nt: TGTGCCAGCAGCTTAGCGTTGGGGAGGGGCACAGATACGCAGTATTTT
j_gene: TRBJ2-2; d_gene: .; abundance: few; v_gene: TRBV29-1; CDR3aa: CSVETDSRRGTGELFF; CDR3nt: TGCAGCGTTGAAACCGACTCCCGCCGCGGCACCGGGGAGCTGTTTTTT
j_gene: TRBJ2-7; d_gene: .; abundance: few; v_gene: TRBV28; CDR3aa: CATLGGGSPYEQYF; CDR3nt: TGTGCCACTTTGGGAGGTGGATCTCCCTACGAGCAGTACTTC
j_gene: TRBJ2-2; d_gene: .; abundance: many; v_gene: TRBV6-5; CDR3aa: CASSYRSPGGNTGELFF; CDR3nt: TGTGCCAGCAGTTACAGAAGTCCCGGGGGGAACACCGGGGAGCTGTTTTTT
j_gene: TRBJ2-7; d_gene: .; abundance: many; v_gene: TRBV5-1; CDR3aa: CASSLGGGNSYEQYF; CDR3nt: TGCGCCAGCAGCTTGGGAGGAGGGAACTCCTACGAGCAGTACTTC
j_gene: TRBJ2-7; d_gene: .; abundance: many; v_gene: TRBV6-2/TRBV6-3; CDR3aa: CASSHRASYEQYF; CDR3nt: TGTGCCAGCAGTCACAGGGCCTCCTACGAGCAGTACTTC
j_gene: TRBJ2-7; d_gene: TRBD1; abundance: .; v_gene: TRBV4-3; CDR3aa: CASSFERQGAYEQYF; CDR3nt: TGCGCCAGCAGCTTCGAACGACAGGGTGCCTACGAGCAGTACTTC
j_gene: TRBJ1-6; d_gene: TRBD1; abundance: many; v_gene: TRBV4-2; CDR3aa: CASSRDRASNSPLHF; CDR3nt: TGTGCCAGCAGCCGAGACAGGGCCTCTAATTCACCCCTCCACTTT
j_gene: TRBJ2-7; d_gene: TRBD1; abundance: many; v_gene: TRBV12-3/TRBV12-4; CDR3aa: CASSPVRQGSEQYF; CDR3nt: TGTGCCAGCAGTCCTGTTCGACAGGGCAGCGAGCAGTACTTC
j_gene: TRBJ2-2; d_gene: .; abundance: many; v_gene: TRBV5-1; CDR3aa: CASSLGASSPGELFF; CDR3nt: TGCGCCAGCAGCTTGGGGGCTAGCTCCCCTGGGGAGCTGTTTTTT
j_gene: TRBJ1-2; d_gene: .; abundance: .; v_gene: TRBV10-3; CDR3aa: CAIRRDPRTANYGYTF; CDR3nt: TGTGCCATCAGGAGGGATCCCCGGACAGCAAACTATGGCTACACCTTC
j_gene: TRBJ2-5; d_gene: .; abundance: .; v_gene: TRBV5-5; CDR3aa: CASSLDFAEVF; CDR3nt: TGTGCCAGCAGCTTGGATTTTGCTGAGGTTTTC
j_gene: TRBJ2-7; d_gene: .; abundance: many; v_gene: TRBV16; CDR3aa: CASSKTVHEQYF; CDR3nt: TGTGCCAGCTCCAAGACAGTTCACGAGCAGTACTTC
j_gene: TRBJ2-3; d_gene: TRBD1; abundance: many; v_gene: TRBV5-1; CDR3aa: CASSGPTGTTDTQYF; CDR3nt: TGCGCCAGCAGCGGTCCGACAGGGACCACAGATACGCAGTATTTT
j_gene: TRBJ1-1; d_gene: .; abundance: many; v_gene: TRBV7-9; CDR3aa: CASSYQAGNTEAFF; CDR3nt: TGTGCCAGCAGCTATCAGGCGGGGAACACTGAAGCTTTCTTT
j_gene: TRBJ2-3; d_gene: TRBD1; abundance: many; v_gene: TRBV5-1; CDR3aa: CASSSDRRPDTQYF; CDR3nt: TGCGCCAGCAGCTCGGACAGGCGGCCAGATACGCAGTATTTT
j_gene: TRBJ1-2; d_gene: TRBD1; abundance: many; v_gene: TRBV20-1; CDR3aa: CSARQGDYGYTF; CDR3nt: TGCAGTGCCAGACAGGGGGACTATGGCTACACCTTC
j_gene: TRBJ2-1; d_gene: .; abundance: many; v_gene: TRBV7-6; CDR3aa: CASSLGGYEQFF; CDR3nt: TGTGCCAGCAGCTTAGGGGGATATGAGCAGTTCTTC
j_gene: TRBJ2-3; d_gene: TRBD1; abundance: many; v_gene: TRBV6-5; CDR3aa: CASVDRGFDTQYF; CDR3nt: TGTGCCAGTGTTGACAGGGGGTTCGATACGCAGTATTTT
j_gene: TRBJ2-1; d_gene: .; abundance: many; v_gene: TRBV4-3; CDR3aa: CASSQDGWGAPQFF; CDR3nt: TGCGCCAGCAGCCAAGACGGTTGGGGGGCACCGCAGTTCTTC
j_gene: TRBJ2-7; d_gene: TRBD1; abundance: many; v_gene: TRBV28; CDR3aa: CASSLGPTRTGYEQYF; CDR3nt: TGTGCCAGCAGTTTAGGACCGACCCGGACAGGGTACGAGCAGTACTTC
j_gene: TRBJ2-7; d_gene: TRBD1; abundance: many; v_gene: TRBV7-9; CDR3aa: CASSSRERTGTYEQYF; CDR3nt: TGTGCCAGCAGCTCACGAGAGCGGACAGGAACCTACGAGCAGTACTTC
j_gene: TRBJ2-7; d_gene: .; abundance: many; v_gene: TRBV29-1; CDR3aa: CSVVGENSYEQYF; CDR3nt: TGCAGCGTTGTGGGCGAGAACTCCTACGAGCAGTACTTC
j_gene: TRBJ2-7; d_gene: .; abundance: many; v_gene: TRBV28; CDR3aa: CASNPPTPGLSMEQYF; CDR3nt: TGTGCCAGCAACCCCCCCACTCCGGGACTTTCGATGGAGCAGTACTTC
j_gene: TRBJ2-5; d_gene: .; abundance: few; v_gene: TRBV29-1; CDR3aa: CSGASLQETQYF; CDR3nt: TGCAGCGGGGCTAGCCTTCAAGAGACCCAGTACTTC
j_gene: TRBJ2-5; d_gene: .; abundance: .; v_gene: TRBV29-1; CDR3aa: CSVERWAAEETQYF; CDR3nt: TGCAGCGTTGAAAGGTGGGCAGCCGAAGAGACCCAGTACTTC
j_gene: TRBJ2-1; d_gene: .; abundance: many; v_gene: TRBV7-9; CDR3aa: CASSLGIALGNEQFF; CDR3nt: TGTGCCAGCAGCTTAGGAATAGCCTTGGGCAATGAGCAGTTCTTC
j_gene: TRBJ2-1; d_gene: .; abundance: .; v_gene: TRBV13; CDR3aa: CASSLSGQQLNNEQFF; CDR3nt: TGTGCCAGCAGCTTATCAGGGCAACAACTGAACAATGAGCAGTTCTTC
j_gene: TRBJ2-2; d_gene: .; abundance: many; v_gene: TRBV5-5; CDR3aa: CASSFPAGLDTGELFF; CDR3nt: TGTGCCAGCAGCTTCCCCGCCGGGTTGGACACCGGGGAGCTGTTTTTT
j_gene: TRBJ1-1; d_gene: .; abundance: many; v_gene: TRBV12-3/TRBV12-4; CDR3aa: CASSFPGNGAFF; CDR3nt: TGTGCCAGCAGTTTCCCAGGGAATGGAGCTTTCTTT
j_gene: TRBJ2-7; d_gene: TRBD2; abundance: many; v_gene: TRBV10-2; CDR3aa: CASNPASGSFEQYF; CDR3nt: TGCGCCAGCAACCCGGCTAGCGGTTCCTTCGAGCAGTACTTC
j_gene: TRBJ2-5; d_gene: .; abundance: few; v_gene: TRBV29-1; CDR3aa: CSVAKLQGETQYF; CDR3nt: TGCAGCGTCGCAAAACTACAGGGAGAGACCCAGTACTTC
j_gene: TRBJ1-5; d_gene: TRBD1; abundance: many; v_gene: TRBV6-2/TRBV6-3; CDR3aa: CASSWTGREPQHF; CDR3nt: TGTGCCAGCAGTTGGACAGGGCGGGAGCCCCAGCATTTT
j_gene: TRBJ1-5; d_gene: TRBD1; abundance: many; v_gene: TRBV20-1; CDR3aa: CSAGTGSNQPQHF; CDR3nt: TGCAGTGCTGGGACAGGGTCCAATCAGCCCCAGCATTTT
j_gene: TRBJ2-1; d_gene: .; abundance: .; v_gene: TRBV30; CDR3aa: CAWDETGAGEQFF; CDR3nt: TGTGCCTGGGATGAGACAGGAGCGGGTGAGCAGTTCTTC
j_gene: TRBJ2-2; d_gene: .; abundance: many; v_gene: TRBV15; CDR3aa: CATSSEGRGARGELFF; CDR3nt: TGTGCCACCAGCAGCGAGGGGCGAGGGGCTAGGGGGGAGCTGTTTTTT
j_gene: TRBJ1-1; d_gene: .; abundance: many; v_gene: TRBV5-1; CDR3aa: CASSLSAANTEAFF; CDR3nt: TGCGCCAGCAGCTTGTCTGCAGCGAACACTGAAGCTTTCTTT
j_gene: TRBJ2-3; d_gene: .; abundance: many; v_gene: TRBV15; CDR3aa: CATSSLSEVDTQYF; CDR3nt: TGTGCCACCAGCAGCCTCTCGGAGGTCGATACGCAGTATTTT
j_gene: TRBJ1-5; d_gene: .; abundance: .; v_gene: TRBV2; CDR3aa: CASSPRQASQPQHF; CDR3nt: TGTGCCAGCAGTCCTAGACAGGCCAGTCAGCCCCAGCATTTT
j_gene: TRBJ2-2; d_gene: TRBD2; abundance: .; v_gene: TRBV6-6; CDR3aa: CASTAEPGLDVGELFF; CDR3nt: TGTGCCAGCACCGCGGAACCGGGACTAGATGTCGGGGAGCTGTTTTTT
j_gene: TRBJ2-1; d_gene: TRBD2; abundance: many; v_gene: TRBV4-3; CDR3aa: CASSRQLAVSYNEQFF; CDR3nt: TGCGCCAGCAGCCGCCAACTAGCGGTCTCCTACAATGAGCAGTTCTTC